This entry concerns a single T cell receptor (beta chain). Its antigen is unknown. Time point here: pre-treatment sample, taken before nivolumab and TIL therapy. Pleural nodules or supraclavicular lymph nodes made up most of the excised metastases sampled. Tumors were harvested before any PD-1/PD-L1 blockade. Enrollment ran from October 2017 to early 2020. The source of the sample is a study of TIL therapy for anti-PD-1-resistant metastatic lung cancer. About the study: Tumors had a median PD-L1 proportion score of less than 6.5%.

This was the immunoSEQ v3 assay. TCRdb's copy holds only in-frame clones and misses some; the assay was immunoSEQ multiplex PCR. The sample shows under 100,000 clones, just over 65% of them seen only once. Overall study findings and caveats: Many TIL product clones were absent from baseline tumor, suggesting clonal contraction.

The specimen was tumor tissue, collected at baseline. This clonotype was sampled from a person aged 25-85 years with non-small cell lung cancer.

The CDR3 loop is CASRTTSGTYEQYF. CDR3 DNA: TGTGCCAGCAGAACGACTAGCGGGACTTACGAGCAGTACTTC. V is TRBV7-9 and J is TRBJ2-7; TRBD2 matches 11 bases. The V gene end was trimmed by 6 bases and the J gene end by 4 bases; junction bases not matched to a gene: 5. The CDR3 loop spans 14 amino acids. CDR1 and CDR2 from the germline V gene are SEHNR and FQNEAQ (reference sequence).